The TCR beta chain under discussion was sequenced for a study of neoadjuvant anti-PD-1 for oral cavity cancer. Germline values: CDR1 WSHSY, CDR2 SAAADI. With 2 bases removed from V and 0 bases from J, the gap between germline ends came to 10 bases. This CDR3 has 16 residues. Sequencing used immunoSEQ multiplex PCR; TCRdb keeps in-frame clones, though not all of them. The data contain tens of thousands of clones, roughly 80% of them seen just once; the ten biggest clones take up 2.5% to 3%. The chain combines TRBV10-2 with TRBJ2-2; TRBD1 is a possible D gene (5 bases). The TCR comes from a person aged 35-79 years with oral cavity squamous cell carcinoma. Sequencing was performed on PBMCs, taken before nivolumab (anti-PD-1) treatment. CDR3 DNA: TGCGCCAGCAGTGAGGGGCAGGGCGCGAACACCGGGGAGCTGTTTTTT. Protein product: CASSEGQGANTGELFF.